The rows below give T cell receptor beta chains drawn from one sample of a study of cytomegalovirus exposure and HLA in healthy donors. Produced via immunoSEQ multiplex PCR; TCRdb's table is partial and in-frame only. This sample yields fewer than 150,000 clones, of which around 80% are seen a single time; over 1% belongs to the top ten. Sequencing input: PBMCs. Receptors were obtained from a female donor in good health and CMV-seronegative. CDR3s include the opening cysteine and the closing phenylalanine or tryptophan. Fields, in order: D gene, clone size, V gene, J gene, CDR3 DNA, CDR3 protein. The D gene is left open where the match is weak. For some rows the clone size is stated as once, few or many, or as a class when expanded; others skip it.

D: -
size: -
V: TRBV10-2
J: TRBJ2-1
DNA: TGCGCCAGCATAAGTGAGCCGGGGTACAATGAGCAGTTCTTC
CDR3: CASISEPGYNEQFF

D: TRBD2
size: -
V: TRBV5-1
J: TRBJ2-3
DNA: TGCGCCAGCAGCCCTATGCTAGCGGGAGCGGGTACAGATACGCAGTATTTT
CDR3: CASSPMLAGAGTDTQYF

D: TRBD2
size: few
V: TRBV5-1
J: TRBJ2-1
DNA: TGCGCCAGCAGCAAGGGGACTAGCGGGAGCAATGAGCAGTTCTTC
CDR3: CASSKGTSGSNEQFF

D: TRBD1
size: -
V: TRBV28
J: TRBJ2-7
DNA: TGTGCCAGCACCAGACAGGGGGCAACCTACGAGCAGTACTTC
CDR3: CASTRQGATYEQYF

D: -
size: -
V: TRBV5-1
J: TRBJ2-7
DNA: TGCGCCAGCAGCTTGGACCGACTGGACTACGAGCAGTACTTC
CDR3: CASSLDRLDYEQYF

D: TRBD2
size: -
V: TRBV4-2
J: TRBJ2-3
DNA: TGTGCCAGCAGCCAAGATAAAGCGGGAGGGCCGGCAGATACGCAGTATTTT
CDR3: CASSQDKAGGPADTQYF

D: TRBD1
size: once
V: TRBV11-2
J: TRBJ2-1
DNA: TGTGCCAGCAGCCCCCGGGACAGGGGACATGAGCAGTTCTTC
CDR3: CASSPRDRGHEQFF

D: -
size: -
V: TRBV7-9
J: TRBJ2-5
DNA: TGTGCCAGCAGCTTATCTGAAGAGACCCAGTACTTC
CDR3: CASSLSEETQYF

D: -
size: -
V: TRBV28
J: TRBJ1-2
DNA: TGTGCCAGCAGTTCATTGTACTATGGCTACACCTTC
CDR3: CASSSLYYGYTF

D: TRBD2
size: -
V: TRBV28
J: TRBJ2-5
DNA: TGTGCCAGCAGTTTATTGGGTAGCGGGAGCTCGGAGACCCAGTACTTC
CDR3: CASSLLGSGSSETQYF

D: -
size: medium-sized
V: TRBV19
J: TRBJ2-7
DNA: TGTGCCAGTAGTAGGTCCAGCGGCAGATACGAGCAGTACTTC
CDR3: CASSRSSGRYEQYF

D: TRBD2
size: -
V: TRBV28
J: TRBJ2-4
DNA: TGTGCCAGCATGGTTCCTAGCGGGGGGGTAGCCAAAAACATTCAGTACTTC
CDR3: CASMVPSGGVAKNIQYF

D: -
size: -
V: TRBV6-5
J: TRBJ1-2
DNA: TGTGCCAGCAGTTATTTGGGCGGACTGGATGGCTACACCTTC
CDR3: CASSYLGGLDGYTF

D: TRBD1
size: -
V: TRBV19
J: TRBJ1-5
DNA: TGTGCCAGTAGTATTCCACAGGGGGAGCAGCCCCAGCATTTT
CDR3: CASSIPQGEQPQHF

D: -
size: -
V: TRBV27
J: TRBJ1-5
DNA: TGTGCCAGCAGGGGAAGGGGTCAGCCCCAGCATTTT
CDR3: CASRGRGQPQHF

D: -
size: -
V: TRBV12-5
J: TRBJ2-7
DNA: TGTGCTAGTGGGTTTGACTCCCCCGAGCAGTACTTC
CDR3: CASGFDSPEQYF

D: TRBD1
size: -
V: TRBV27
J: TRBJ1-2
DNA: TGTGCCAGCAGTTTAGGACAGGGGAACTATGGCTACACCTTC
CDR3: CASSLGQGNYGYTF

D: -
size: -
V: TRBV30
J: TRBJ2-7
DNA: TGTGCCTGGAGTAGTTCCGCACTCTCCTACGAGCAGTACTTC
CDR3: CAWSSSALSYEQYF

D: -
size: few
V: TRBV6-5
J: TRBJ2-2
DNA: TGTGCCAGCAGTTATTTGGGACATACAAACACCGGGGAGCTGTTTTTT
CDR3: CASSYLGHTNTGELFF

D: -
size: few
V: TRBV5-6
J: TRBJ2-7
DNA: TGTGCCAGCAGCTACGGGGGGCCGGGCGAGCAGTACTTC
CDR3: CASSYGGPGEQYF

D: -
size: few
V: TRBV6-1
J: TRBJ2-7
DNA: TGTGCCAGCAGTTTGCAGGGGAGGCAGTACTTC
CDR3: CASSLQGRQYF

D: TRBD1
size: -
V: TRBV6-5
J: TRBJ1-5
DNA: TGTGCCAGCAGTTTACAGGGGCAAGAAAACCAGCCCCAGCATTTT
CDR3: CASSLQGQENQPQHF

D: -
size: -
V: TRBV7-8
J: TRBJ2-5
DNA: TGTGCCAGCAGCAGACCGCAACCCGGGACGGAGGGTGTCCAAGAGACCCAGTACTTC
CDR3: CASSRPQPGTEGVQETQYF

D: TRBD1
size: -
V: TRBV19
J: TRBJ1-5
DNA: TGTGCCACCTATGGCGGCTATGGGACAGGCCACAATCAGCCCCAGCATTTT
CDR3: CATYGGYGTGHNQPQHF

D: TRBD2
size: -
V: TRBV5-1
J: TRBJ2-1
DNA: TGCGCCAGTTCGCTAGCGGGAGACGCCTACAATGAGCAGTTCTTC
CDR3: CASSLAGDAYNEQFF

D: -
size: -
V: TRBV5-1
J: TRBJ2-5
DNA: TGCGCCAGCAGCCCCGGGACATCAGAAGAGACCCAGTACTTC
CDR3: CASSPGTSEETQYF

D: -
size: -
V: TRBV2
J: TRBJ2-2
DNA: TGTGCCAGCAGAGGGACAATTACCGGGGAGCTGTTTTTT
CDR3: CASRGTITGELFF

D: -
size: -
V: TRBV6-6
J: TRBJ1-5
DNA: TGTGCCAGCAGTTACGTCCAGGGGCAATGGAATCAGCCCCAGCATTTT
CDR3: CASSYVQGQWNQPQHF

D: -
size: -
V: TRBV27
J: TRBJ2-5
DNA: TGTGCCAGCACCTCCGGAGGGGGCGAGTACTTC
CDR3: CASTSGGGEYF

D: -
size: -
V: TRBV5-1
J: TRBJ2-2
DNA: TGCGCCAGCAGCTTGGATCGAGGCACCGGGGAGCTGTTTTTT
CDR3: CASSLDRGTGELFF

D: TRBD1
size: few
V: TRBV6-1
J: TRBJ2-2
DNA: TGTGCCAGCAGTGGTAGACAGGGTAACACCGGGGAGCTGTTTTTT
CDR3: CASSGRQGNTGELFF

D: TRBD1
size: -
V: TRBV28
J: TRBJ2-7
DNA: TGTGCCAGCAGTGGTGGGACAGGGGGCCGGGAGCAGTACTTC
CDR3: CASSGGTGGREQYF

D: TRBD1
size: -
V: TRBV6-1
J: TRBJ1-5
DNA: TGTGCCAGCAGTGAAATAGGGGGCAGCAATCAGCCCCAGCATTTT
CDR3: CASSEIGGSNQPQHF

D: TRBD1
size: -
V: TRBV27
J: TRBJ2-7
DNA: TGTGCCAGCAGTCCCGGACAGGATTTCATCTTCGAGCAGTACTTC
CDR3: CASSPGQDFIFEQYF

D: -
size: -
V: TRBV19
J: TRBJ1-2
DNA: TGTGCCACCTCGGCAGGGGCCTATGGCTACACCTTC
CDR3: CATSAGAYGYTF

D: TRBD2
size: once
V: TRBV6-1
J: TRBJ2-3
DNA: TGTGCCAGTTCCCTGGTAGCGGGGACAGATACGCAGTATTTT
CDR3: CASSLVAGTDTQYF

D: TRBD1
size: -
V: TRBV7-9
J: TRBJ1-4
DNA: TGTGCCAGCAGCGCTACCGGGACAGCTAATGAAAAACTGTTTTTT
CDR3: CASSATGTANEKLFF

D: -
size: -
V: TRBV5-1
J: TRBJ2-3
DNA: TGCGCCAGCAGCCCGGAGGGACAGAGCACAGATACGCAGTATTTT
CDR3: CASSPEGQSTDTQYF

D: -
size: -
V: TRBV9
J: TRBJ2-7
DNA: TGTGCCAGCAGCGTAGGCGGGTCCTCCTACGAGCAGTACTTC
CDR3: CASSVGGSSYEQYF

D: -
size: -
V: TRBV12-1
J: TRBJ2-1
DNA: TGTGCCAGCAGCTGCAGCGGGATACCCTACAATGAGCAGTTCTTC
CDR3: CASSCSGIPYNEQFF

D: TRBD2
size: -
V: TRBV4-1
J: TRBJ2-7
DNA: TGCGCCAGCAGCCCGTCCAGCGGGGGCCTCTACGAGCAGTACTTC
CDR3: CASSPSSGGLYEQYF

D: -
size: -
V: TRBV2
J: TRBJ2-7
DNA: TGTGCCAGCAGCTCCCTAGCCCACGAGCAGTACTTC
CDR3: CASSSLAHEQYF

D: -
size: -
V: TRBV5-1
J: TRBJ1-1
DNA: TGCGCCAGCAGGCTGAGAGACACTGAAGCTTTCTTT
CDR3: CASRLRDTEAFF

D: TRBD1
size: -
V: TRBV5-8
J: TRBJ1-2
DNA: TGTGCCAGCAGCAGAAACAGGGGAAAGGATGGCTACACCTTC
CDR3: CASSRNRGKDGYTF

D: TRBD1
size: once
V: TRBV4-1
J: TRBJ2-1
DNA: TGCGCCAGCAGCCAACAACAGGGGCGCGAGTTCAATGAGCAGTTCTTC
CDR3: CASSQQQGREFNEQFF

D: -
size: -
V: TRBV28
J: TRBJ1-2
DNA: TGTGCCAGCAGTAATTCAGTACCCTATGGCTACACCTTC
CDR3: CASSNSVPYGYTF

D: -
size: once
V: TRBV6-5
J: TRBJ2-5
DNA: TGTGCCAGCAGTTCGGAGTGGCCGACCCAGTACTTC
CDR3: CASSSEWPTQYF

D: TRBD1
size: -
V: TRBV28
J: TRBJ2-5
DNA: TGTGCCAGCAGTTTCGGAACAGGGACAGGGGGAGAGACCCAGTACTTC
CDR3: CASSFGTGTGGETQYF

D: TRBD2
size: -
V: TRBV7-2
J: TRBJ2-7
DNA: TGTGCCAGCAGCTTATCGGGTCGCGGGAGACCCTACGAGCAGTACTTC
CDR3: CASSLSGRGRPYEQYF